This T cell receptor beta chain was observed in a study of T cell responses to AZD1222 COVID-19 vaccine. Study-wide results and caveats: Reports indicate that nearly half of spike-specific TCRs are directed at unmutated variant regions. The donors showed a predominance of white British ancestry and of females, with possible underestimation of clonal diversity.

V shed 5 bases and J shed 2 bases, with 14 bases lying between them. The CDR3 is 15 amino acids. In germline, CDR1 is SEHNR, CDR2 FQNEAQ (reference sequence). On this clone itself: Its specificity is not known.

The table came from immunoSEQ multiplex PCR; TCRdb's copy has only in-frame clones and leaves some out. The sample contains more than 95,000 clones, 88% of which appear only once. V gene TRBV7-9 combines with J gene TRBJ2-3; unclear D gene. This receptor was taken from an adult in good health. The sequencing used peripheral blood, collected on day 0 of AZD1222 vaccination. CDR3 bases: TGTGCCAGCAGCACCACACTGGCCGACACAGATACGCAGTATTTT. As protein: CASSTTLADTDTQYF.